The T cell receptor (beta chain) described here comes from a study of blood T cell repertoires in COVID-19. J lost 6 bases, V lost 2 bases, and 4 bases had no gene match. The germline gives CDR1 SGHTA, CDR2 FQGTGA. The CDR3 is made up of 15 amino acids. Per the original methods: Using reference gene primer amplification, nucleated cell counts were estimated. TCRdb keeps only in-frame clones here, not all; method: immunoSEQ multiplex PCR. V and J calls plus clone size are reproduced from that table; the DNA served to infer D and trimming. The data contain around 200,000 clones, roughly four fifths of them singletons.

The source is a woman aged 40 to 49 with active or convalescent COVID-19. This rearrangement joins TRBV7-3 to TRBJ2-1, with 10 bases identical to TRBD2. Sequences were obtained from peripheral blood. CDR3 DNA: TGTGCCAGCAGCTTAGCTAGCGGGAGCTCCAATGAGCAGTTCTTC. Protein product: CASSLASGSSNEQFF. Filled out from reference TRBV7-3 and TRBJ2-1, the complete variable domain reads GAGVSQTPSNKVTEKGKYVELRCDPISGHTALYWYRQSLGQGPEFLIYFQGTGAADDSGLPNDRFFAVRPEGSVSTLKIQRTERGDSAVYLCASSLASGSSNEQFFGPGTRLTVL.